These T cell receptor beta chains were read from a single sample in a study of memory B cells and T cells in multiple sclerosis. Data came from immunoSEQ multiplex PCR; TCRdb stores just in-frame clones and leaves some out. The data hold 40,000 to 50,000 clones, with roughly four fifths observed a single time. Their recognized antigens are unknown. The sample was PBMCs from blood kept in culture. The receptors shown here come from a human donor with multiple sclerosis. The CDR3 runs from the conserved cysteine through the conserved F or W. Fields, in order: clone size, J gene, V gene, D gene, CDR3 protein, CDR3 DNA. The D gene is left open where the match is weak. Clone size appears in some rows only: once, few, many, or a class for an expanded clone.

clone_size: few
j_call: TRBJ1-2
v_call: TRBV9
d_call: NA
cdr3_aa: CASSYRSDFYGYTF
cdr3_nt: TGTGCCAGCAGCTACCGTTCAGATTTCTATGGCTACACCTTC

clone_size: NA
j_call: TRBJ1-1
v_call: TRBV6-5
d_call: NA
cdr3_aa: CASSQGRGTTEAFF
cdr3_nt: TGTGCCAGCAGCCAAGGGCGGGGGACCACTGAAGCTTTCTTT

clone_size: NA
j_call: TRBJ1-2
v_call: TRBV27
d_call: NA
cdr3_aa: CASSLSGRVEGYTF
cdr3_nt: TGTGCCAGCAGTTTATCGGGGAGGGTCGAAGGCTACACCTTC

clone_size: NA
j_call: TRBJ2-3
v_call: TRBV12-5
d_call: TRBD2
cdr3_aa: CASGSDRTSSQYF
cdr3_nt: TGTGCTAGTGGTTCAGACCGGACTAGCTCGCAGTATTTT

clone_size: NA
j_call: TRBJ2-1
v_call: TRBV13
d_call: NA
cdr3_aa: CASSVKISYNEQFF
cdr3_nt: TGTGCCAGCAGTGTAAAAATCTCCTACAATGAGCAGTTCTTC

clone_size: NA
j_call: TRBJ2-4
v_call: TRBV5-1
d_call: TRBD1
cdr3_aa: CASSRYRGKDIQYF
cdr3_nt: TGCGCCAGCAGCCGTTACAGGGGGAAGGACATTCAGTACTTC

clone_size: NA
j_call: TRBJ2-7
v_call: TRBV30
d_call: NA
cdr3_aa: CAWGGGWWGEQYF
cdr3_nt: TGTGCCTGGGGCGGCGGGTGGTGGGGCGAGCAGTACTTC

clone_size: NA
j_call: TRBJ2-7
v_call: TRBV9
d_call: TRBD2
cdr3_aa: CASSGTSYEQYF
cdr3_nt: TGTGCCAGCAGCGGGACTAGCTACGAGCAGTACTTC

clone_size: once
j_call: TRBJ1-1
v_call: TRBV5-5
d_call: NA
cdr3_aa: CASSWDPLNTEAFF
cdr3_nt: TGTGCCAGCAGTTGGGATCCTCTGAACACTGAAGCTTTCTTT

clone_size: NA
j_call: TRBJ1-5
v_call: TRBV6-1
d_call: NA
cdr3_aa: CASSEGTANLPQHF
cdr3_nt: TGTGCCAGCAGTGAAGGGACCGCGAATTTGCCCCAGCATTTT

clone_size: NA
j_call: TRBJ2-1
v_call: TRBV7-9
d_call: NA
cdr3_aa: CASSLVSNEQFF
cdr3_nt: TGTGCCAGCAGCTTAGTTTCCAATGAGCAGTTCTTC

clone_size: once
j_call: TRBJ1-1
v_call: TRBV6-6
d_call: NA
cdr3_aa: CASSYLPVQMNTEAFF
cdr3_nt: TGTGCCAGCAGTTATCTGCCGGTGCAAATGAACACTGAAGCTTTCTTT

clone_size: NA
j_call: TRBJ1-5
v_call: TRBV19
d_call: NA
cdr3_aa: CASSPGTLLGSNQPQHF
cdr3_nt: TGTGCCAGTAGCCCCGGGACCCTACTCGGTAGCAATCAGCCCCAGCATTTT

clone_size: NA
j_call: TRBJ2-5
v_call: TRBV5-4
d_call: TRBD1
cdr3_aa: CASSFSRQGDKETQYF
cdr3_nt: TGTGCCAGCAGTTTCTCGAGACAGGGGGATAAAGAGACCCAGTACTTC

clone_size: NA
j_call: TRBJ2-7
v_call: TRBV7-2
d_call: NA
cdr3_aa: CASSTYKLEQYF
cdr3_nt: TGTGCCAGCAGCACCTACAAGCTCGAGCAGTACTTC

clone_size: NA
j_call: TRBJ1-6
v_call: TRBV6-5
d_call: NA
cdr3_aa: CASSPVQGYNSPLHF
cdr3_nt: TGTGCCAGCAGTCCAGTACAGGGTTATAATTCACCCCTCCACTTT

clone_size: NA
j_call: TRBJ2-7
v_call: TRBV5-5
d_call: TRBD1
cdr3_aa: CASQPGQGMYEQYF
cdr3_nt: TGTGCCAGCCAGCCGGGACAGGGGATGTACGAGCAGTACTTC

clone_size: NA
j_call: TRBJ2-3
v_call: TRBV9
d_call: TRBD1
cdr3_aa: CASSPNPGQGATDTQYF
cdr3_nt: TGTGCCAGCAGTCCTAACCCGGGACAGGGGGCCACAGATACGCAGTATTTT

clone_size: NA
j_call: TRBJ1-2
v_call: TRBV16
d_call: NA
cdr3_aa: CASSISQIVRKTYGYTF
cdr3_nt: TGTGCCAGCAGCATATCGCAGATCGTTAGAAAGACCTATGGCTACACCTTC

clone_size: NA
j_call: TRBJ1-1
v_call: TRBV5-1
d_call: TRBD1
cdr3_aa: CASSSRDRGVAEAFF
cdr3_nt: TGCGCCAGCAGCTCCCGGGACAGGGGCGTAGCTGAAGCTTTCTTT